The 11 T cell receptor beta chains listed next were all sequenced from one sample in a study of technical replicates of blood from a few donors. Assay used: immunoSEQ multiplex PCR; TCRdb lists only in-frame clones, some missing. Of fewer than 110,000 clones in the sample, roughly 95% were seen once. Source material: T cells isolated from PBMCs. The receptor source for this set is a human donor in good health.

This chain links TRBV5-8 with TRBJ2-3; 7 nucleotides align to TRBD1. The germline V gene encodes CDR1 SGHTS and CDR2 YDEGEE. This CDR3 comprises 14 residues. The junction had 6 bases not matched to a gene; V was cut back by 8 bases and J by 0 bases. CDR3 amino acids: CARPGQRSTDTQYF. In nucleotides, the CDR3 is TGTGCCAGACCGGGACAGCGCAGCACAGATACGCAGTATTTT.

The V and J genes are TRBV13 and TRBJ1-4, with a weak D call TRBD1 (5 bases). The V gene lost 1 base and the J gene lost 8 bases, with 8 bases spanning the gap. CDR3 size: 13 residues. CDR1 and CDR2 from the germline V gene are PRHDT and FYEKMQ (reference sequence). The CDR3 DNA reads as TGTGCCAGCAGCTTAGAGGGGCAGGAAAAACTGTTTTTT. Protein sequence: CASSLEGQEKLFF.

This chain connects TRBV28 to TRBJ2-1; D is possibly TRBD1 (6 bases). Germline V lookup: CDR1 MDHEN, CDR2 SYDVKM. The length of the CDR3 is 11 residues. V was cut by 6 bases and J by 14 bases, with 14 bases left in between. CDR3 DNA: TGTGCCAGCAGAGGACAGTTATCTAAGTTCTTC. It is translated as CASRGQLSKFF. The full variable domain, rest sourced from reference TRBV28 and TRBJ2-1, is DVKVTQSSRYLVKRTGEKVFLECVQDMDHENMFWYRQDPGLGLRLIYFSYDVKMKEKGDIPEGYSVSREKKERFSLILESASTNQTSMYLCASRGQLSKFFGPGTRLTVL.

The CDR3 DNA is TGTGCCAGCAGTCCGAGACAGGGGGGCCAGCCCCAGCATTTT. Encoded protein: CASSPRQGGQPQHF. The chain links TRBV2 to TRBJ1-5, with 9 bases matching TRBD1. The junction had 6 bases not matched to a gene; V was cut back by 5 bases and J by 7 bases. From germline, CDR1 is SNHLY and CDR2 FYNNEI. The CDR3 has 14 amino acids.

The chain joins TRBV5-1 to TRBJ2-7; TRBD1 matches at 9 bases. Germline-derived CDR1 and CDR2 are SGHRS and YFSETQ. This CDR3 spans 17 amino acids. Trimming took 0 bases from V and 6 from J; bases not matched to a gene: 13. The CDR3 bases are TGCGCCAGCAGCTTGGGGCCTGGAGGGACAGGGTCGCCCGAGCAGTACTTC. Encoded protein: CASSLGPGGTGSPEQYF.

The count of this clone is one. The chain is built from TRBV5-1 and TRBJ2-2; TRBD1 is a possible D gene (6 bases). The CDR3 spans 15 residues. Germline V gene lookup returns CDR1 SGHRS and CDR2 YFSETQ. Between the trimmed V and J ends, which lost 4 bases and 7 bases, there was a span of 17 bases. CDR3 nucleotide sequence: TGCGCCAGCAGCCAATCCGACAGGTCAGGCGGGGAGCTGTTTTTT. Protein: CASSQSDRSGGELFF. The variable domain in full, with the rest retrieved from reference TRBV5-1 and TRBJ2-2, is KAGVTQTPRYLIKTRGQQVTLSCSPISGHRSVSWYQQTPGQGLQFLFEYFSETQRNKGNFPGRFSGRQFSNSRSEMNVSTLELGDSALYLCASSQSDRSGGELFFGEGSRLTVL.

The rearrangement uses TRBV18 and TRBJ2-7; D unclear. Germline-derived CDR1 and CDR2 are KGHSH and LQKENI. The CDR3 runs 14 residues. Trimming stripped 8 bases from V and 2 bases from J, with 16 bases between. This chain's CDR3 is CASAPSRYPYEQYF. The CDR3 nucleotides read TGTGCCAGCGCGCCATCCAGGTACCCCTACGAGCAGTACTTC.

The chain is built from TRBV11-2 and TRBJ2-1, with 11 bases aligning to TRBD2. Unmatched junction bases numbered 8, after V lost 5 bases and J lost 8 bases. The germline gives CDR1 SGHAT, CDR2 FQNNGV. The CDR3 is 15 residues long. CDR3 residues: CASSALAGGQYEQFF. The CDR3 DNA reads as TGTGCCAGCAGCGCGTTAGCGGGGGGGCAGTATGAGCAGTTCTTC.

The CDR3 DNA reads TGTGCCAGCACCCCTGGGGGACAGGGAAACTATGGCTACACCTTC. Translation gives CASTPGGQGNYGYTF. This rearrangement joins TRBV11-3 to TRBJ1-2; 9 nucleotides agree with TRBD1. The CDR3 has 15 amino acids. With 7 bases clipped from V and 2 bases from J, the junction kept 8 bases outside the gene matches. The germline V gene has CDR1 SGHNT and CDR2 YENEEA.

V and J are TRBV7-9 and TRBJ1-2, with 7 nucleotides matching TRBD1. This CDR3 is built from 15 residues. Germline loops: CDR1 SEHNR, CDR2 FQNEAQ (reference sequence). V lost 5 bases, J lost 4 bases, and 10 bases stayed unmatched. CDR3 sequence (DNA): TGTGCCAGCAGCCCGCGGACAGGCCTCAGCTATGGCTACACCTTC. It specifies CASSPRTGLSYGYTF.

The chain links TRBV27 to TRBJ1-2, with D perhaps matching TRBD1 (6 bases). Trimming removed 10 bases at V and 3 bases at J, with 18 bases between. Germline assignment: CDR1 MNHEY and CDR2 SMNVEV (reference sequence). This CDR3 spans 14 amino acids. The CDR3 protein is CATRTVGGDYGYTF. CDR3 DNA: TGTGCCACCAGGACAGTGGGAGGTGACTATGGCTACACCTTC.